The 18 T cell receptor beta chains reported below all come from one sample, sequenced in a study of blood T cells in healthy people across ages. Sample-barcoded 5' priming and a J-beta primer mix drove a second PCR of about 6 to 12 cycles. TCRdb redid the calling of the 5' RACE reads with MiXCR, one entry per CDR3 protein. This sample yields approximately 1,100,000 distinct CDR3 sequences, of which 45% are seen a single time; 18% belongs to the top ten. The material sequenced was blood. These receptors were collected from a woman aged 60-70 years in good health.

The chain links TRBV12-3 or TRBV12-4 to TRBJ2-5; D perhaps matches TRBD1 (6 bases). This CDR3 spans 15 amino acids. Trimming cost V 4 bases and J 10 bases, with 22 bases left between them. CDR3 DNA: TGTGCCAGCAGTTCCCGGGACACCATAGTGGGTGACCAGTACTTC. Protein sequence: CASSSRDTIVGDQYF.

The table lists this clonotype with a few counts. The V call is TRBV7-7, the J call TRBJ2-1, with D maybe TRBD2 (5 bases). The better agreement between TRBJ2-7 and the DNA end casts doubt on the J call. The CDR3 is 16 amino acids. Germline-derived CDR1 and CDR2 are SSHAT and FNYEAQ (reference sequence). CDR3 in DNA: TGTGCCTTGGGAGTTGTGTGGGAAAAATCCTACAATGAGCAGTACTTC. Encoded protein: CALGVVWEKSYNEQYF.

This clonotype was picked up a small number of times. The chain links TRBV15 to TRBJ2-3; D perhaps matches TRBD2 (6 bases). Germline V gives CDR1 LNHNV, CDR2 YYDKDF (reference sequence). The CDR3 spans 14 residues. Trimming shortened V by 11 bases and J by 3 bases, and 18 bases separated the two germline ends. The CDR3 loop is CACSMAGKTDTQYF. The CDR3 DNA is TGTGCCTGTTCTATGGCGGGAAAAACAGATACGCAGTATTTT.

This clonotype has a handful of counts. The chain employs TRBV9 and TRBJ2-1; TRBD2 aligns across 14 bases. In germline, CDR1 is SGDLS, CDR2 YYNGEE. This CDR3 spans 15 amino acids. V dropped 4 bases and J dropped 10; count of bases not matched to a gene: 7. CDR3 sequence reads: CASSYLTSGRAEQFF. In DNA form, the CDR3 reads TGTGCCAGCAGCTACCTGACTAGCGGGAGGGCAGAGCAGTTCTTC.

Turning to this clonotype: The junction shows a germline mismatch at one end, possibly a read error. The V call is TRBV5-4, the J call TRBJ2-5, with a weak D call TRBD2 (6 bases). The V gene's germline CDR1 is SGHNT and CDR2 YYREEE (reference sequence). The CDR3 extends over 15 amino acids. CDR3 DNA sequence: TGTGCCAGCACCTTGGATATAGGGACTCAAGAGACCCAGTACTTC. Protein product: CASTLDIGTQETQYF.

This clonotype was recorded once. The V and J genes are TRBV27 and TRBJ2-5; TRBD1 agrees at 8 bases. The last part of the DNA fits TRBJ2-7 better; the J call may be wrong. From germline, CDR1 is MNHEY and CDR2 SMNVEV (reference sequence). CDR3 length: 16 amino acids. CDR3 coding DNA: TGTGCCAGCAGTTCAGGGACAGGTTTGTTTAGGGGCGAGCAGTACTTC. It codes for CASSSGTGLFRGEQYF.

The V and J genes are TRBV25-1 and TRBJ2-7; D uncertain. The CDR3 is made up of 12 amino acids. Germline V gene lookup returns CDR1 MGHDK and CDR2 SYGVNS. V lost 10 bases, J lost 6 bases, and 16 bases lay in between. CDR3 amino acids: CATVTGFFEQYF. CDR3 nucleotide sequence: TGTGCCACCGTCACCGGGTTCTTCGAGCAGTACTTC.

The gene calls are TRBV20-1 and TRBJ2-7; D is unresolved. V was trimmed by 6 bases and J by 2 bases, leaving 14 bases between them. The germline CDR1 and CDR2 sequences are DFQATT and SNEGSKA (reference sequence). The CDR3 sequence is 13 residues long. The CDR3 loop reads CSAAEVITYEQYF. DNA for the CDR3: TGCAGTGCCGCGGAAGTCATCACCTACGAGCAGTACTTC.

This sequence joins TRBV4-2 and TRBJ2-1; a weak D match, TRBD2 (5 bases). TRBJ2-7 explains the end of the DNA better; the J call may be wrong. There are 13 residues in the CDR3. CDR1 and CDR2 (germline): LGHNA, YNFKEQ. The CDR3 nucleotides read TGTGCCAGCAGCGTTGAGCGGTACTACGAGCAGTACTTC. Its protein product is CASSVERYYEQYF.

The table lists this clonotype with a few counts. The J gene is TRBJ2-7, the V gene TRBV4-1; 10 bases are a match to TRBD2. Germline CDR1 MGHRA, CDR2 YSYEKL. The length of the CDR3 is 17 residues. Trimming removed 2 bases from V and 0 bases from J; junction bases left unmatched: 7. CDR3 sequence (DNA): TGCGCCAGCAGCCAATTAGGACTAGCGGCGTTCTCCTACGAGCAGTACTTC. Residues: CASSQLGLAAFSYEQYF.

This clonotype turned up a few times. The chain couples TRBV4-1 to TRBJ2-7, with 9 nucleotides matching TRBD1. The CDR3 loop spans 17 amino acids. The germline CDR1 and CDR2 sequences are MGHRA and YSYEKL. The J segment lost 2 bases and the V segment lost 1 base, leaving 9 bases of the junction unmatched. The CDR3 nucleotides read TGCGCCAGCAGCCAAGTAAGTGCGGACAGGGGACCCTACGAGCAGTACTTC. Its translation: CASSQVSADRGPYEQYF.

J is TRBJ2-7 and V is TRBV5-1; D assignment may be TRBD1 or TRBD2 (5 bases each). In germline, CDR1 is SGHRS, CDR2 YFSETQ. Trimming cost V 7 bases and J 4 bases, with 15 bases left between them. This CDR3 region has 13 residues. CDR3 DNA: TGCGCCAGCCGGACGGGACCGGAATACGAGCAGTACTTC. Translation: CASRTGPEYEQYF.

This clonotype was seen a handful of times. This chain uses TRBV2 with TRBJ2-5; D gene uncertain. Germline loops: CDR1 SNHLY, CDR2 FYNNEI. This CDR3 region has 14 residues. V gave up 2 bases and J gave up 7 bases, with 14 bases separating them. CDR3 bases: TGTGCCAGCAGTGAACAAGCGTACGTGGGGACCCAGTACTTC. Amino acids: CASSEQAYVGTQYF.

This clonotype was seen once. CDR3 loop: CASSPTSGISYEQYF. As DNA, the CDR3 is TGCGCCAGCAGCCCGACTAGTGGGATCTCCTACGAGCAGTACTTC. This chain uses TRBV5-1 with TRBJ2-7; perhaps TRBD2 as D (6 bases). Trimming took 4 bases from V and 0 from J, leaving 14 bases between them. CDR1 and CDR2 (germline): SGHRS, YFSETQ. CDR3 size: 15 residues.

This rearrangement joins TRBV5-1 to TRBJ2-1; 7 bases agree with TRBD2. The CDR3 has 16 residues. Germline CDR1 SGHRS, CDR2 YFSETQ. J gave up 3 bases and V 0 bases, and 6 bases lay outside the gene matches. Written as DNA, the CDR3 is TGCGCCAGCAGCTTGGTACTAGCGCTGAACTACAATGAGCAGTTCTTC. This gives the protein CASSLVLALNYNEQFF.

This chain links TRBV6-1 with TRBJ1-2, with TRBD1 identical over 7 bases. Germline V lookup: CDR1 MNHNS, CDR2 SASEGT. The V segment lost 7 bases and the J segment 2 bases; nucleotides outside the gene matches: 7. The CDR3 is 14 amino acids. The CDR3 here is CASIPDRTNYGYTF. The CDR3 bases are TGTGCCAGCATCCCGGACAGGACCAACTATGGCTACACCTTC.

This chain uses TRBV27 with TRBJ2-5; 9 bases are shared with TRBD1. The J call may be faulty, since TRBJ2-7 better matches the DNA end. Germline V CDR1 and CDR2: MNHEY, SMNVEV (reference sequence). The CDR3 has 16 amino acids. The CDR3 DNA is TGTGCCAGCAGTTTTGCGGGACAGGGAAGCTCCTACGAGCAGTACTTC. Its protein product is CASSFAGQGSSYEQYF.

This clonotype was seen a handful of times. The chain is built from TRBV6-1 and TRBJ2-1; D is uncertain. Germline CDR1 is MNHNS and CDR2 is SASEGT. The CDR3 is 11 residues long. V lost 8 bases to trimming and J lost 3 bases, with 5 bases between them. DNA of the CDR3: TGTGCCAGCGGCTACTACAATGAGCAGTTCTTC. Translating it yields CASGYYNEQFF.